This entry concerns a single T cell receptor (beta chain). This record belongs to a study of blood T cell repertoires in COVID-19. Overall study: From T cells, B-cell-depleted T cells, or PBMCs came the material, which was cDNA or gDNA.

Original data processing: Reference gene primer amplification gave nucleated cell count estimates. Only in-frame clones appear in the TCRdb table, and some are missing; sequencing was by immunoSEQ multiplex PCR. V and J calls and clone size are as listed in that table; D and trimming were resolved from the DNA. The sample yields 200,000 to 300,000 clones, approximately 88% seen once. CDR3 length equals 14 residues. CDR1 is SGHTS, CDR2 YDEGEE, per germline. Trimming took off 4 bases at V and 6 bases at J, with 14 bases between the two ends. This TCR was sampled from a woman aged 25 to 39 with acute or convalescent COVID-19. The J gene is TRBJ2-1, the V gene TRBV5-8; D may be TRBD1 (5 bases). Sequences were obtained from peripheral blood. CDR3 nucleotides: TGTGCCAGCAGCCACCTGCGGCAGGGCAATGAGCAGTTCTTC. Translating it yields CASSHLRQGNEQFF.